This T cell receptor (beta chain) was captured by sequencing in a study of cytomegalovirus exposure and HLA in healthy donors. The germline V gene has CDR1 MNHEY and CDR2 SVGAGI. The CDR3 is 13 amino acids. V was cut by 8 bases and J by 3 bases, with 11 bases left in between. A multiplex PCR was run with 60 Vbeta primers and 13 Jbeta primers. Profiled with immunoSEQ multiplex PCR; TCRdb holds only in-frame clones, not every one. Of tens of thousands of clones listed, approximately 89% were seen once; the top ten hold 9% to 9.5%. V and J are TRBV6-5 and TRBJ1-5; perhaps TRBD1 as D (6 bases). This receptor was identified in a man aged 25 to 45 in good health and CMV-seropositive. The sequenced sample consisted of PBMCs. The CDR3 is CASARDNNQPQHF. The CDR3 DNA reads TGTGCCAGCGCCCGGGACAACAATCAGCCCCAGCATTTT.